This is a list of T cell receptor beta chains from one sample in a study of T cells in Graves' hyperthyroidism and ophthalmopathy. TCRdb processed the multiplex PCR reads anew with MiXCR; each CDR3 protein has one entry. The table shows approximately 640,000 distinct CDR3 sequences, with around 15% occurring only once. Input material: blood. These TCRs come from a middle-aged man with Graves' hyperthyroidism. Both conserved end residues are part of each CDR3. A D gene is named only where the DNA matches it firmly. Clone size, where shown, is once, few, many, or a class for clones that have expanded.

d_gene	v_gene	j_gene	abundance	CDR3aa	CDR3nt
.	TRBV28	TRBJ2-3	many	CASSEYTDTQYF	TGTGCCAGCAGTGAATACACAGATACGCAGTATTTT
.	TRBV30	TRBJ2-7	many	CAWSAQIDHEQYF	TGTGCCTGGAGTGCCCAAATCGACCACGAGCAGTACTTC
TRBD2	TRBV20-1	TRBJ2-3	many	CSAGGLADRSDTQYF	TGCAGTGCGGGGGGACTAGCGGATCGGTCAGATACGCAGTATTTT
.	TRBV7-9	TRBJ2-5	many	CASSLAGLQETQYF	TGTGCCAGCAGCTTAGCGGGACTCCAAGAGACCCAGTACTTC
TRBD2	TRBV9	TRBJ2-3	few	CASSAASGFTDTQYF	TGTGCCAGCAGTGCAGCTAGCGGTTTCACAGATACGCAGTATTTT
.	TRBV2	TRBJ1-3	many	CASSEGDTLVLSGNTIYF	TGTGCCAGCAGTGAAGGAGACACTCTGGTACTCTCTGGAAACACCATATATTTT
TRBD1	TRBV27	TRBJ1-1	few	CASSHTGGITEAFF	TGTGCCAGCAGTCACACAGGGGGGATCACTGAAGCTTTCTTT
.	TRBV18	TRBJ2-1	many	CASSPWSAYNEQFF	TGTGCCAGCTCACCCTGGAGCGCCTACAATGAGCAGTTCTTC
.	TRBV24-1	TRBJ2-1	.	CATSDLQWGNNEQFF	TGTGCCACCAGTGATTTGCAATGGGGGAACAATGAGCAGTTCTTC
TRBD1	TRBV28	TRBJ2-4	.	CASSLTETGDPCSKNIQYF	TGTGCCAGCAGTTTAACCGAGACAGGGGACCCCTGTAGCAAAAACATTCAGTACTTC
TRBD2	TRBV11-2	TRBJ2-5	many	CASSLVRGGAGVEETQYF	TGTGCCAGCAGCTTAGTCCGCGGGGGAGCGGGAGTGGAGGAGACCCAGTACTTC
.	TRBV18	TRBJ2-7	many	CASSPSSGAYEQYF	TGTGCCAGCTCACCTAGTTCGGGGGCCTACGAGCAGTACTTC
.	TRBV2	TRBJ1-1	few	CASRSAEAFF	TGTGCCAGCAGATCAGCTGAAGCTTTCTTT
.	TRBV13	TRBJ2-7	few	CASSLRGRHEQYF	TGTGCCAGCAGCTTACGGGGGAGGCACGAGCAGTACTTC
.	TRBV20-1	TRBJ2-1	few	CSARGSSGDNEQFF	TGCAGTGCTAGAGGCTCCTCAGGGGACAATGAGCAGTTCTTC
TRBD2	TRBV18	TRBJ2-1	many	CASSPVAGTSYNEQFF	TGTGCCAGCTCACCCGTAGCGGGGACCTCATACAATGAGCAGTTCTTC
.	TRBV19	TRBJ2-1	.	CASSIFVAGAHNEQFF	TGTGCCAGTAGTATCTTCGTCGCGGGGGCGCACAATGAGCAGTTCTTC
TRBD2	TRBV19	TRBJ2-1	many	CASSEWTSGRGGYEQFF	TGTGCCAGTAGTGAATGGACTAGCGGGAGGGGGGGCTATGAGCAGTTCTTC
TRBD1	TRBV12-3/TRBV12-4	TRBJ1-5	many	CASSFYQGVGQPQHF	TGTGCCAGCAGTTTTTACCAGGGGGTGGGTCAGCCCCAGCATTTT
.	TRBV27	TRBJ2-3	few	CASSPIPTDTQYF	TGTGCCAGCAGTCCCATCCCCACAGATACGCAGTATTTT
TRBD2	TRBV28	TRBJ2-3	.	CASTSSGSTDTQYF	TGTGCCAGCACGTCTAGCGGGAGCACAGATACGCAGTATTTT
.	TRBV19	TRBJ2-1	.	CASSIFAHHSYNEQFF	TGTGCCAGTAGTATTTTCGCCCACCACTCCTACAATGAGCAGTTCTTC
TRBD1	TRBV16	TRBJ2-7	.	CASSQEGQGIYEQYF	TGTGCCAGCAGCCAAGAGGGACAGGGTATTTACGAGCAGTACTTC
TRBD2	TRBV12-3/TRBV12-4	TRBJ2-3	few	CASSLGLPTTDTQYF	TGTGCCAGCAGTTTGGGACTACCTACCACAGATACGCAGTATTTT
.	TRBV2	TRBJ1-5	few	CASSEFWVEQPQHF	TGTGCCAGCAGTGAATTTTGGGTAGAGCAGCCCCAGCATTTT
TRBD2	TRBV29-1	TRBJ2-7	few	CSVETRLAGQQYF	TGCAGCGTTGAGACTAGACTAGCGGGCCAGCAGTACTTC
.	TRBV29-1	TRBJ2-7	.	CSVVVRESYEQYF	TGCAGCGTTGTAGTTAGGGAATCCTACGAGCAGTACTTC
.	TRBV29-1	TRBJ1-3	many	CSVEVGAGGNTIYF	TGCAGCGTTGAAGTCGGGGCGGGCGGAAACACCATATATTTT
.	TRBV20-1	TRBJ2-3	many	CSARDFPGTLGTDTQYF	TGCAGTGCTAGAGATTTTCCGGGAACCCTGGGGACAGATACGCAGTATTTT
TRBD1	TRBV5-1	TRBJ2-1	few	CASGRGSSYNEQFF	TGCGCCAGCGGCAGGGGGAGCTCCTACAATGAGCAGTTCTTC
TRBD2	TRBV28	TRBJ2-1	many	CASSSPRLADNEQFF	TGTGCCAGCAGTTCCCCGAGACTAGCGGACAATGAGCAGTTCTTC
.	TRBV15	TRBJ2-1	.	CATSREADYDNEQFF	TGTGCCACCAGCAGAGAGGCGGATTACGACAATGAGCAGTTCTTC
TRBD2	TRBV28	TRBJ2-7	many	CASSPRTSGRHEQYF	TGTGCCAGCAGTCCTCGGACTAGCGGGAGACACGAGCAGTACTTC
.	TRBV20-1	TRBJ2-5	many	CSASVTGSQETQYF	TGCAGTGCTAGTGTAACAGGGAGCCAAGAGACCCAGTACTTC
.	TRBV7-2	TRBJ2-3	.	CASSLGLAPSTDTQYF	TGTGCCAGCAGCTTAGGGTTAGCGCCTAGCACAGATACGCAGTATTTT
.	TRBV29-1	TRBJ2-3	many	CSVEEGADTQYF	TGCAGCGTTGAAGAAGGCGCGGATACGCAGTATTTT
TRBD1	TRBV4-1	TRBJ1-4	.	CASSLLQGINEKLFF	TGCGCCAGCAGCCTTTTACAGGGGATTAATGAAAAACTGTTTTTT
TRBD1	TRBV20-1	TRBJ2-7	few	CSAKRAGQGRYEQYF	TGCAGTGCTAAGAGAGCGGGACAGGGTAGGTACGAGCAGTACTTC
.	TRBV7-2	TRBJ2-1	many	CASSLGQGLNEQFF	TGTGCCAGCAGCTTAGGGCAGGGATTAAATGAGCAGTTCTTC
.	TRBV6-1	TRBJ2-7	many	CASNGGDYEQYF	TGTGCCTCGAACGGGGGAGACTACGAGCAGTACTTC
.	TRBV11-2	TRBJ2-1	many	CASRRGVRPNEQFF	TGTGCCAGCAGGAGAGGAGTCCGGCCCAATGAGCAGTTCTTC
TRBD1	TRBV5-5	TRBJ2-3	many	CASSLVGTGATDTQYF	TGTGCCAGCAGCTTGGTTGGGACAGGTGCGACAGATACGCAGTATTTT
.	TRBV30	TRBJ1-3	.	CAWSQPGLTASGNTIYF	TGTGCCTGGAGTCAACCGGGACTTACAGCCTCTGGAAACACCATATATTTT
.	TRBV11-3	TRBJ2-3	many	CASSLDGRTDTQYF	TGTGCCAGCAGCTTAGATGGTCGCACAGATACGCAGTATTTT
.	TRBV18	TRBJ1-1	many	CASSLPAPNTEAFF	TGTGCCAGCTCACTCCCTGCACCTAACACTGAAGCTTTCTTT
.	TRBV20-1	TRBJ1-5	.	CSASYVNQPQHF	TGCAGTGCTAGTTACGTCAATCAGCCCCAGCATTTT
TRBD2	TRBV18	TRBJ2-7	many	CASRAGTRAFEQYF	TGTGCCAGCCGGGCAGGGACTAGGGCGTTTGAGCAGTACTTC
.	TRBV20-1	TRBJ2-7	many	CSALLATESSYEQYF	TGCAGTGCCCTCCTAGCGACCGAAAGCTCCTACGAGCAGTACTTC
TRBD2	TRBV20-1	TRBJ2-7	.	CSAGETGRAVDEQYF	TGCAGTGCTGGGGAGACCGGGAGGGCCGTCGACGAGCAGTACTTC
.	TRBV28	TRBJ1-1	many	CASSLPVGSTEAFF	TGTGCCAGCAGTTTACCGGTGGGGAGCACTGAAGCTTTCTTT
.	TRBV12-3/TRBV12-4	TRBJ2-2	many	CASPTTALDGTGELFF	TGTGCCAGCCCAACGACAGCCCTTGACGGCACCGGGGAGCTGTTTTTT
.	TRBV4-2	TRBJ2-7	few	CASSQVGGGPSSYEQYF	TGTGCCAGCAGCCAAGTCGGTGGAGGCCCAAGCTCCTACGAGCAGTACTTC
TRBD1	TRBV29-1	TRBJ1-5	.	CSVVSGQGSNQPQHF	TGCAGCGTTGTTTCAGGACAGGGTAGCAATCAGCCCCAGCATTTT
.	TRBV24-1	TRBJ1-1	.	CATSASGWSTEAFF	TGTGCCACCAGTGCCTCAGGGTGGAGCACTGAAGCTTTCTTT
.	TRBV6-1	TRBJ1-5	many	CASRTGSGQPQHF	TGTGCCAGCCGCACAGGGTCGGGTCAGCCCCAGCATTTT
.	TRBV28	TRBJ1-1	many	CASSLDHPANAEAFF	TGTGCCAGCAGTTTAGACCATCCCGCAAACGCTGAAGCTTTCTTT
.	TRBV2	TRBJ2-7	many	CASSLTSSPHEQYF	TGTGCCAGCAGCCTTACTAGCTCACCCCACGAGCAGTACTTC
.	TRBV6-2/TRBV6-3	TRBJ2-7	many	CASSYPLNSHYEQYF	TGTGCCAGCAGTTACCCTCTTAACAGCCACTACGAGCAGTACTTC
TRBD2	TRBV28	TRBJ2-1	many	CASSRPTGGGTSGRNEQFF	TGTGCCAGCAGTCGTCCGACAGGGGGCGGGACTAGCGGGAGGAATGAGCAGTTCTTC
.	TRBV9	TRBJ1-2	many	CASSVEGQRLLYGYTF	TGTGCCAGCAGCGTAGAAGGACAGCGACTACTCTATGGCTACACCTTC